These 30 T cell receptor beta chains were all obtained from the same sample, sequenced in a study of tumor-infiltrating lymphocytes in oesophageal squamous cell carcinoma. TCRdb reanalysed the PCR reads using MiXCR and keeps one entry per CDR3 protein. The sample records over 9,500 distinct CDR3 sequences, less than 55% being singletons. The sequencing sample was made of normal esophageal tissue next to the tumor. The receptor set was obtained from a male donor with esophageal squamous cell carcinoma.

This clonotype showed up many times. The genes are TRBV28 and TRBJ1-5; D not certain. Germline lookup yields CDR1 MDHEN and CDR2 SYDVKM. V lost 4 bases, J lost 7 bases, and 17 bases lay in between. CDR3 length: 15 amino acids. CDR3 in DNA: TGTGCCAGCAGTTGGGGTTTGGGTCGTGACCAGCCCCAGCATTTT. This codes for CASSWGLGRDQPQHF. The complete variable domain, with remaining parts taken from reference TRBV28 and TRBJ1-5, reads DVKVTQSSRYLVKRTGEKVFLECVQDMDHENMFWYRQDPGLGLRLIYFSYDVKMKEKGDIPEGYSVSREKKERFSLILESASTNQTSMYLCASSWGLGRDQPQHFGDGTRLSIL.

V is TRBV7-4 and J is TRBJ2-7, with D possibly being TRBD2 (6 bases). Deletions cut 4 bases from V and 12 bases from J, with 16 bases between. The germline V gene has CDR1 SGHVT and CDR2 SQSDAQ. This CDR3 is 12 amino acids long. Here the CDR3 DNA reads TGTGCCAGCAGCTCCGGGACTCACCATCTGTACTTC. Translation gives CASSSGTHHLYF. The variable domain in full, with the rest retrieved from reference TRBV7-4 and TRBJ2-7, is GAGVSQSPRYKVAKRGRDVALRCDSISGHVTLYWYRQTLGQGSEVLTYSQSDAQRDKSGRPSGRFSAERPERSVSTLKIQRTEQGDSAVYLCASSSGTHHLYFGPGTRLTVT.

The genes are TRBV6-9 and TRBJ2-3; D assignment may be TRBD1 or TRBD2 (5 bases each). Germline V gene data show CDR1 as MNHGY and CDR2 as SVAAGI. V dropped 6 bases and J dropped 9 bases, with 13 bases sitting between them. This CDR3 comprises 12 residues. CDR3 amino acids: CASSRDGRTQYF. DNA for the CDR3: TGTGCCAGCAGCCGGGACGGACGGACGCAGTATTTT.

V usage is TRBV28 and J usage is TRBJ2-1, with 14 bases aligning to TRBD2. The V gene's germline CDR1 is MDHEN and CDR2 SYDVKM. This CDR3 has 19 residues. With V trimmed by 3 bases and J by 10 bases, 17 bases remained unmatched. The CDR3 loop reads CASSFEIPGLAGETYEQFF. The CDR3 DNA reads TGTGCCAGCAGTTTTGAGATACCGGGACTAGCGGGAGAGACCTACGAGCAGTTCTTC.

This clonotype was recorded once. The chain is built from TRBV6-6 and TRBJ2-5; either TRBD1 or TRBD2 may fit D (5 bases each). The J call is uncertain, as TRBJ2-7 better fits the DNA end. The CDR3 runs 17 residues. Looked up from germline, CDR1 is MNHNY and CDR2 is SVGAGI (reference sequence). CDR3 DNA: TGTGCCAGCAAGGCAGGGTTCCACGGAGCGGCCTCCTACGAGCAGTACTTC. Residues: CASKAGFHGAASYEQYF.

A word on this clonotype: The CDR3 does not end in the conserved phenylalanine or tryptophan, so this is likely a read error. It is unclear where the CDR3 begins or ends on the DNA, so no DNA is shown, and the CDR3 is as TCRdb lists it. The CDR3 reads CASSLAGGGQTYEQYFGS. The chain has TRBV12-3 or TRBV12-4 and TRBJ2-7; TRBD1 is taken as the D call from the table, unchecked against the DNA. The CDR3 contains 18 residues when both ends are counted.

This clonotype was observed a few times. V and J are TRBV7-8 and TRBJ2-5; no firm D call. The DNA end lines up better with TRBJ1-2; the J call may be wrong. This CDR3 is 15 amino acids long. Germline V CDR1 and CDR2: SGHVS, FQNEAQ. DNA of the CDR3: TGTGCCAGCAGCTTAGCGAAGGGCGAAAACACGGGCTACACCTTC. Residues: CASSLAKGENTGYTF.

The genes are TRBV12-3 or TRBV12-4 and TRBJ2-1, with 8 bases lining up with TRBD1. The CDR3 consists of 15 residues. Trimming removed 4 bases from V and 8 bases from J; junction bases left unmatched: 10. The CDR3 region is CASSSSGGGGDEQFF. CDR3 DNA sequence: TGTGCCAGCAGTTCCTCAGGGGGCGGTGGCGATGAGCAGTTCTTC.

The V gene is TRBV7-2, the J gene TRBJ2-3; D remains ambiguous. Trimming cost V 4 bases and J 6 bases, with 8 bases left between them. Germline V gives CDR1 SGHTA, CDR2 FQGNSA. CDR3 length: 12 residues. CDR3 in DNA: TGTGCCAGCAGCTCCTGGACGGATACGCAGTATTTT. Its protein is CASSSWTDTQYF.

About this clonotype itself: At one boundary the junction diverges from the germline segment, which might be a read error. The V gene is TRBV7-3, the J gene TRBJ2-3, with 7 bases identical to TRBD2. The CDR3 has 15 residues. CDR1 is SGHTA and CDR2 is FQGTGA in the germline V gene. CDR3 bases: TGTGCCAGCAGCCGGGGAGCGGGGAACACCGGGGAGCTGTACTTC. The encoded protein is CASSRGAGNTGELYF. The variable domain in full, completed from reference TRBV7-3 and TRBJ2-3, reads GAGVSQTPSNKVTEKGKYVELRCDPISGHTALYWYRQSLGQGPEFLIYFQGTGAADDSGLPNDRFFAVRPEGSVSTLKIQRTERGDSAVYLCASSRGAGNTGELYFGPGTRLTVL.

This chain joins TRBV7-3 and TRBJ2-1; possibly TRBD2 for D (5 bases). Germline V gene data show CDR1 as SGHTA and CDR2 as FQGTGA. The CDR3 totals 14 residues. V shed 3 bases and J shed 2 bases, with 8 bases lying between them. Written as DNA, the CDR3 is TGTGCCAGCAGCTTCTCCGGGGCCTACAATGAGCAGTTCTTC. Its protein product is CASSFSGAYNEQFF.

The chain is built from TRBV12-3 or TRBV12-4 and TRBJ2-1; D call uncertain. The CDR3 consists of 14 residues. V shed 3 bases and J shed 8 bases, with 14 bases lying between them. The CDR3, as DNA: TGTGCCAGCAGTTTCGAGCTTCCAGGAGATGAGCAGTTCTTC. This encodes CASSFELPGDEQFF.

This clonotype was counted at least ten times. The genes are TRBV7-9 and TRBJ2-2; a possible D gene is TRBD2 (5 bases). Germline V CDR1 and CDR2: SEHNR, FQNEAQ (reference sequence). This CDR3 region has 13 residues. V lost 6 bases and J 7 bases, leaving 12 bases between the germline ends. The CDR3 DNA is TGTGCCAGCAGAACCGCGGCGGGCGGGGAGCTGTTTTTT. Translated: CASRTAAGGELFF.

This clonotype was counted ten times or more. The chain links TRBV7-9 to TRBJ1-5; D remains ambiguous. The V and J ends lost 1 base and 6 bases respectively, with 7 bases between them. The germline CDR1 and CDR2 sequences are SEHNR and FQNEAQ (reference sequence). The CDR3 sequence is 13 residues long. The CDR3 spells CASSLGSAQPQHF. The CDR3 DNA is TGTGCCAGCAGCTTAGGTTCCGCTCAGCCCCAGCATTTT.

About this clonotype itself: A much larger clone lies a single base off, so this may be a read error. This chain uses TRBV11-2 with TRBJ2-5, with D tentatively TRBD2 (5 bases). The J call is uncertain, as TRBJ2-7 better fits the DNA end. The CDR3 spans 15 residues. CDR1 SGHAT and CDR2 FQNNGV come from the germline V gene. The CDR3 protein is CASSLVRGKGYEQYF. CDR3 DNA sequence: TGTGCCAGCAGCTTAGTACGGGGTAAAGGGTACGAGCAGTACTTC.

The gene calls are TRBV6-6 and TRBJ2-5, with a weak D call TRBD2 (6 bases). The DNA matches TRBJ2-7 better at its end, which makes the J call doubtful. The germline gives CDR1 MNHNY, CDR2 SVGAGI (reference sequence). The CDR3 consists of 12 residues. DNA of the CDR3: TGTGCCAGCAACCGACTAGCCTACGAGCAGTACTTC. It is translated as CASNRLAYEQYF.

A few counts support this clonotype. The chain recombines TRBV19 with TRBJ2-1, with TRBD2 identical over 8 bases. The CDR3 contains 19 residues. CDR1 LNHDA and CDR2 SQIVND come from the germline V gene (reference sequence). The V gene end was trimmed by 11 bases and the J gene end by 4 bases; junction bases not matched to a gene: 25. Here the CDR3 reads CAAGAGDRSLAGNYNEQFF. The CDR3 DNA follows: TGTGCCGCCGGCGCGGGAGACAGGAGTTTAGCGGGGAATTACAATGAGCAGTTCTTC.

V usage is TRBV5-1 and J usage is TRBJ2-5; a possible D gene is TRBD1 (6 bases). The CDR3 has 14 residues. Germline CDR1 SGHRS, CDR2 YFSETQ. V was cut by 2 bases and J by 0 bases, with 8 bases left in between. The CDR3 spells CASSLQGYQETQYF. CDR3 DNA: TGCGCCAGCAGCTTACAGGGCTACCAAGAGACCCAGTACTTC.

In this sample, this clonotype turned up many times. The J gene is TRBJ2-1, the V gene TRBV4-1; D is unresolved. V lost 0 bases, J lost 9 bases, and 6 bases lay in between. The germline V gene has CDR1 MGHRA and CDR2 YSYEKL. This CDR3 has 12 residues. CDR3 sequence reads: CASSQESSEQFF. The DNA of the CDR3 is TGCGCCAGCAGCCAAGAGTCGAGTGAGCAGTTCTTC.

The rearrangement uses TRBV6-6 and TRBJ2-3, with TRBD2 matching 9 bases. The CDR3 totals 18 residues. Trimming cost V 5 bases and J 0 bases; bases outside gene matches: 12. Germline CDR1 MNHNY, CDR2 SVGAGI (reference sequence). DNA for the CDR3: TGTGCCAGCAGTCCCGTGGGCGCGGGAGGGCCGAGCACAGATACGCAGTATTTT. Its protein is CASSPVGAGGPSTDTQYF.

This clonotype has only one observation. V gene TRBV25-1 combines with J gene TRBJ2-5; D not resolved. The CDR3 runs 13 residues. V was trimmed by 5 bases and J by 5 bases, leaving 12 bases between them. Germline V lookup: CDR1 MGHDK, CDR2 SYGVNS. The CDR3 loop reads CASSLLSGETQYF. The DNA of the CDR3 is TGTGCCAGCAGTTTACTCTCGGGCGAGACCCAGTACTTC.

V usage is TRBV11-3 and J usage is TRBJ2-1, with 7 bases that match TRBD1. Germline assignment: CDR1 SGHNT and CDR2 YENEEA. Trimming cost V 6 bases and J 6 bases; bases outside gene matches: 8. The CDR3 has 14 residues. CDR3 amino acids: CASSSDRDSNEQFF. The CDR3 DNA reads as TGTGCCAGCAGTTCAGACCGGGACAGCAATGAGCAGTTCTTC.

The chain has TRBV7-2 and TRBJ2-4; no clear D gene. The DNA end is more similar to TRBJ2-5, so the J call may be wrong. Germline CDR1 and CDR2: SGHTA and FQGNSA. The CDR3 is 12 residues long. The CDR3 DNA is TGTGCCAGCAGCTTAGCGCGAGAGACCCAGTACTTC. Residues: CASSLARETQYF.

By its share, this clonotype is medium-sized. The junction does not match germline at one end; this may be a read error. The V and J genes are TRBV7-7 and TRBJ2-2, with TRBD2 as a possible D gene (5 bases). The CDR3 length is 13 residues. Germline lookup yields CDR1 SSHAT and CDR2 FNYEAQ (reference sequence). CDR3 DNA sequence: TGTGCTAGCAGCCCAACTAGTTCCGGGGAGCTGTTTTTT. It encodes CASSPTSSGELFF.

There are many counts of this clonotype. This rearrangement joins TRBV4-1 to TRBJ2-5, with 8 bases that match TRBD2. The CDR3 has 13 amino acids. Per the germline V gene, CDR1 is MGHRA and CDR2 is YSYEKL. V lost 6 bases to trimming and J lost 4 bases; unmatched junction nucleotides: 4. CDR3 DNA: TGCGCCAGCAGGGCGGGGGGCGCAGAGACCCAGTACTTC. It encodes CASRAGGAETQYF.

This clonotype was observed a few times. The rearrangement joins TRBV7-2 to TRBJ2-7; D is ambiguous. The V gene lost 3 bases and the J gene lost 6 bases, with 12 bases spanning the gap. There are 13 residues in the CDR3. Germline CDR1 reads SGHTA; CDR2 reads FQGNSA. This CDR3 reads CASSLVTIAEQYF. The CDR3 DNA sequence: TGTGCCAGCAGCTTGGTGACAATAGCCGAGCAGTACTTC.

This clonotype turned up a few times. CDR3: CASSPLIAGPQETQYF. Here the CDR3 DNA reads TGTGCCAGCAGCCCGCTAATAGCGGGGCCCCAAGAGACCCAGTACTTC. The chain uses TRBV11-2 and TRBJ2-5; 8 bases are shared with TRBD2. Germline CDR1 and CDR2: SGHAT and FQNNGV. After removal of 5 bases from V and 1 base from J, the junction contained 9 bases not matched to a gene. This CDR3 is built from 16 residues.

In DNA form, the CDR3 reads TGTGCCAGCATGTTAGAGGGTAACTATGGCTACACCTTC. Its protein product is CASMLEGNYGYTF. The genes are TRBV6-6 and TRBJ1-1; D is undetermined. The DNA end favors TRBJ1-2, so the J call may be wrong. The germline CDR1 and CDR2 sequences are MNHNY and SVGAGI (reference sequence). CDR3 length equals 13 residues.

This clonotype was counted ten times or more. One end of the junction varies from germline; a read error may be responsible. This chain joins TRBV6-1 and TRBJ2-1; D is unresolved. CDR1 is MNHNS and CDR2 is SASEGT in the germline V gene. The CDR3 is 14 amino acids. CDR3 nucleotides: TGTGCCAGCAGTGAACTTTCGGTCAATTCACCCCTCCACTTC. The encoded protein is CASSELSVNSPLHF.

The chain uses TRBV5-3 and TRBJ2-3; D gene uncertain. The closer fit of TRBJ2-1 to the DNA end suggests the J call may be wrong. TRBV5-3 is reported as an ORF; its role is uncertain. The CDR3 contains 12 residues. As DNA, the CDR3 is TGTGCCAGCAGTCACCCTGGCAATGAGCAGTTCTTC. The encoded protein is CASSHPGNEQFF.